This TCR beta chain was identified during a study of beta chain features in type 1 diabetes. Background on the study: Age, gender and cell yields were alike across patients and healthy donors. Points from the study as a whole: Cells with high TCR expression could be over-represented by cDNA sequencing. The similarity of naive, central memory and Treg TCRB repertoires appeared greater among patients than among healthy donors. Patients with Type 1 diabetes showed moderately but significantly shorter TCRB CDR3s in all four CD4+ subsets.

Of note for this clone: Its antigen is not identified. The identical CDR3 is also encoded by other nucleotide sequences in the sample.

Central memory, naive, regulatory and stem cell-like memory CD4+ cells were sorted by CD45RO/CCR7/CD25/CD127/CD95/CD27. Germline trimming cut 1 base from V and 0 bases from J; bases unmatched to any gene: 4. The CDR3 runs to 16 residues. Germline CDR1 is SGHTA and CDR2 is FQGNSA. The investigators reverse transcribed all of the isolated RNA, so they sequenced expressed TCRB transcripts. The protocol was immunoSEQ multiplex PCR, while the TCRdb copy is restricted to in-frame clones and leaves out a portion. The sample consists of around 130,000 clones, about 16% of them appearing once. The V gene is TRBV7-2, the J gene TRBJ2-3, with 7 bases that match TRBD1. The sequence was obtained from a young man with type 1 diabetes. The sample comprised central memory CD4+ T cells from blood. The CDR3 DNA follows: TGTGCCAGCAGCTTAGAGGGACAGAGAAGCACAGATACGCAGTATTTT. Amino acids: CASSLEGQRSTDTQYF.